The sequence of this TCR beta chain was determined in a study of cytomegalovirus exposure and HLA in healthy donors. Study at large: The 120 validation repertoires were produced on the same platform as the 700 or so repertoires of the first cohort. This was reported in a later analysis. Study-wide findings and caveats: Overall, approximately 150 TCR beta chains were annotated as cytomegalovirus-associated.

Clones were sequenced by immunoSEQ multiplex PCR, and TCRdb holds only the in-frame ones, with some missing. The sample holds more than 55,000 clones; approximately 88% are singletons and the top ten take 1% to 1.5%. To note about this clone: As yet, its antigen is unknown.

This sequence originates from a woman aged 18-30 years in good health and CMV-seronegative. The sequencing sample was made of PBMCs.

The CDR3 loop is CASSFRREGSYNEQFF. CDR3 DNA: TGTGCCAGCAGCTTTCGGAGGGAGGGGTCCTACAATGAGCAGTTCTTC. The chain is built from TRBV11-2 and TRBJ2-1, with 7 bases identical to TRBD2. CDR1 and CDR2 (germline): SGHAT, FQNNGV. The CDR3 loop spans 16 amino acids. J was trimmed by 1 base and V by 3 bases; bases with no gene match: 6.